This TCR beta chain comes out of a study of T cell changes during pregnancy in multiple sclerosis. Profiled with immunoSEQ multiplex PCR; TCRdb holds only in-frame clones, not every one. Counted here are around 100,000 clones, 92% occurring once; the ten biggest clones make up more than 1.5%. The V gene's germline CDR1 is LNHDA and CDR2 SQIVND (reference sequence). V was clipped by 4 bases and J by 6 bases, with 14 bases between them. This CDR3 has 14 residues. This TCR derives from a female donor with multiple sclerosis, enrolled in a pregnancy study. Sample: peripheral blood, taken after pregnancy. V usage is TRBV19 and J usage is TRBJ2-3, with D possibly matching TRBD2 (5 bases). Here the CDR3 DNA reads TGTGCCAGTAGTAATATAGCGTCCTCCGATACGCAGTATTTT. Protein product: CASSNIASSDTQYF.